This TCR beta chain originates from a study of T cell responses to AZD1222 COVID-19 vaccine. The table came from immunoSEQ multiplex PCR; TCRdb's copy has only in-frame clones and leaves some out. This sample has 140,000 or so clones; roughly 84% occur once, and the top ten carry about 5.4%. This clone was detected a few times. The antigen is not known. Whole-study results and caveats: The study sampled repertoires only after the peak T cell response. Recipients of AZD1222 seropositive at baseline numbered only 6 or 7. Epitopes outside B.1.351 and B.1.1.7 mutated regions reportedly drew nearly half of spike TCRs.

The CDR3 consists of 15 residues. CDR1 and CDR2 from the germline V gene are SGHRS and YFSETQ. V was trimmed by 0 bases and J by 9 bases, leaving 15 bases between them. The source was peripheral blood, collected 28 days after the second AZD1222 dose. V is TRBV5-1 and J is TRBJ1-4, with D possibly being TRBD1 (5 bases). This clonotype was sampled from an adult who received the AZD1222 COVID-19 vaccine. CDR3 sequence: CASSLEQGIMKKLFF. The DNA of the CDR3 is TGCGCCAGCAGCTTGGAGCAGGGAATAATGAAAAAACTGTTTTTT. Full variable domain (rest looked up from reference TRBV5-1 and TRBJ1-4): KAGVTQTPRYLIKTRGQQVTLSCSPISGHRSVSWYQQTPGQGLQFLFEYFSETQRNKGNFPGRFSGRQFSNSRSEMNVSTLELGDSALYLCASSLEQGIMKKLFFGSGTQLSVL.